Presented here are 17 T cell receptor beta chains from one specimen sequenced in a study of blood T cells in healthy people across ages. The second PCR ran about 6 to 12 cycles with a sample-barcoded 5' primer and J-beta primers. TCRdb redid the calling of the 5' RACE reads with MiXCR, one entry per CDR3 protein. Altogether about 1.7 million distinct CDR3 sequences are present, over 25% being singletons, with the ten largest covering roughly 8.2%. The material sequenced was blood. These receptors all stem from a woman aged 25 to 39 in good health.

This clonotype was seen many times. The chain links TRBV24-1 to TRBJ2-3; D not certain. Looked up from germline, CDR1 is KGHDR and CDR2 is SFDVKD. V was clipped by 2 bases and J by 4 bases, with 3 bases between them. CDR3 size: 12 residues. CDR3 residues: CATSDSADTQYF. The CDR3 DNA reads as TGTGCCACCAGTGATTCAGCAGATACGCAGTATTTT.

CDR3 region: CAWDRGDLEQYF. The DNA for the CDR3 is TGTGCCTGGGATCGGGGAGATCTCGAGCAGTACTTC. The chain joins TRBV30 to TRBJ2-7; weak D call: TRBD2 (5 bases). CDR3 length: 12 residues. Germline V CDR1 and CDR2: GTSNPN, SVGIG (reference sequence). The V gene lost 5 bases and the J gene lost 6 bases, with 14 bases spanning the gap.

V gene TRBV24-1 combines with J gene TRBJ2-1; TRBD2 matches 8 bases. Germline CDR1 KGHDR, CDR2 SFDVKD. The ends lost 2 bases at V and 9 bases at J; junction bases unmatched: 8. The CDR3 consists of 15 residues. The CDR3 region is CATSDSRTSSGEQFF. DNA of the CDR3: TGTGCCACCAGTGATTCCCGGACTAGCTCTGGTGAGCAGTTCTTC.

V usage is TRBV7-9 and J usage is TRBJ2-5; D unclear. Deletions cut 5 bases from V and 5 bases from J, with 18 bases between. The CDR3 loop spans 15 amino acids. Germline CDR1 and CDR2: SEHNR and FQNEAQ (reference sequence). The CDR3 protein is CASSPAGTARETQYF. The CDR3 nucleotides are TGTGCCAGCAGCCCGGCTGGTACAGCAAGGGAGACCCAGTACTTC.

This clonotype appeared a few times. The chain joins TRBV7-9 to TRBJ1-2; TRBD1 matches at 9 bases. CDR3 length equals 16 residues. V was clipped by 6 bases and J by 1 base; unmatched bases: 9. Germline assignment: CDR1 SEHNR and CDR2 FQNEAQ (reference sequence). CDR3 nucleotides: TGTGCCAGCAGGAAAACCACAGGGGGCGATAACTATGGCTACACCTTC. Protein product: CASRKTTGGDNYGYTF. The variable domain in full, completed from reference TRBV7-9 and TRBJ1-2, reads DTGVSQNPRHKITKRGQNVTFRCDPISEHNRLYWYRQTLGQGPEFLTYFQNEAQLEKSRLLSDRFSAERPKGSFSTLEIQRTEQGDSAMYLCASRKTTGGDNYGYTFGSGTRLTVV.

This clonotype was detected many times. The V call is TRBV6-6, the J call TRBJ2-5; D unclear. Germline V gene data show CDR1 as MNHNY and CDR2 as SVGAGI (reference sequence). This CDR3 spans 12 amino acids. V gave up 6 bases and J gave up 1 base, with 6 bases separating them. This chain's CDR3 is CASRASQETQYF. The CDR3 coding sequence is TGTGCCAGCAGGGCTAGCCAAGAGACCCAGTACTTC.

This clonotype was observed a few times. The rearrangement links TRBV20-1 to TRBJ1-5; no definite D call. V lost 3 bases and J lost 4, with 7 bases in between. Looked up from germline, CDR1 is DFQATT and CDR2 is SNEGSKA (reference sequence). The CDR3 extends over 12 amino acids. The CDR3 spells CSASQPNQPQHF. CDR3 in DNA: TGCAGTGCTAGCCAGCCAAATCAGCCCCAGCATTTT.

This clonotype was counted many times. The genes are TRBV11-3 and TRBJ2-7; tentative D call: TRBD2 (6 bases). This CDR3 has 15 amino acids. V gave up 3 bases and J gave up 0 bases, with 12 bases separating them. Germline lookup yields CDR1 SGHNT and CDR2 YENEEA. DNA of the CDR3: TGTGCCAGCAGCTTGTTTAGCGGTAGCTCCTACGAGCAGTACTTC. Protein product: CASSLFSGSSYEQYF.

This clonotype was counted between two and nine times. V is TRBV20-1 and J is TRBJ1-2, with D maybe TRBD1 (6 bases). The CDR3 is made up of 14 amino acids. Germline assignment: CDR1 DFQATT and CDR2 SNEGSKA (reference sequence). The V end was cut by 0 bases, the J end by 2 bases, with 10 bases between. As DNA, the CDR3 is TGCAGTGCTAGAGAACAGGGAGACAACTATGGCTACACCTTC. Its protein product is CSAREQGDNYGYTF.

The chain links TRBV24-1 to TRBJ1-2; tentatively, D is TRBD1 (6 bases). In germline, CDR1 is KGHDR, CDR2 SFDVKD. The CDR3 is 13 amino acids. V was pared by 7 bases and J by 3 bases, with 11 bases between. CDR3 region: CATSPTGDYGYTF. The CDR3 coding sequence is TGTGCCACCAGCCCGACAGGAGACTATGGCTACACCTTC.

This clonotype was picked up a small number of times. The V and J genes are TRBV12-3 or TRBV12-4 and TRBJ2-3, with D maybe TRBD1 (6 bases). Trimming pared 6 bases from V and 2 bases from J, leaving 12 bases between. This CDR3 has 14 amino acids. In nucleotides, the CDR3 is TGTGCCAGCAGCAAGGGACACGACACAGATACGCAGTATTTT. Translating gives CASSKGHDTDTQYF.

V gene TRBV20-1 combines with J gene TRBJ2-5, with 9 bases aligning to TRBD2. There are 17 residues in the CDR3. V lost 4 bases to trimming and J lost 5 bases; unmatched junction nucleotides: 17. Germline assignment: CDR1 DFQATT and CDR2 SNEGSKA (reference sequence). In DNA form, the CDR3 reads TGCAGTGCTATTGCCCCCCATAGCGGGAGAGGGGGGGAGACCCAGTACTTC. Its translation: CSAIAPHSGRGGETQYF.

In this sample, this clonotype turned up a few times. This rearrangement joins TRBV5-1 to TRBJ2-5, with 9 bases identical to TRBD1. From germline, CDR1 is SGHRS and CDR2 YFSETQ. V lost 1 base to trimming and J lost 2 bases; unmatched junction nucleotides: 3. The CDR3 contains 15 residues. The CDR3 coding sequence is TGCGCCAGCAGCTTGAGGACAGGGGCACAAGAGACCCAGTACTTC. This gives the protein CASSLRTGAQETQYF. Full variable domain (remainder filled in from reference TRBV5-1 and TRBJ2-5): KAGVTQTPRYLIKTRGQQVTLSCSPISGHRSVSWYQQTPGQGLQFLFEYFSETQRNKGNFPGRFSGRQFSNSRSEMNVSTLELGDSALYLCASSLRTGAQETQYFGPGTRLLVL.

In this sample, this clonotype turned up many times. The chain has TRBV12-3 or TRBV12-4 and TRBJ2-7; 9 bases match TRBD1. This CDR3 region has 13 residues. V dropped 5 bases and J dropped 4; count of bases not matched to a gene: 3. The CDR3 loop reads CASSGTGHYEQYF. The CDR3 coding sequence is TGTGCCAGCAGTGGGACAGGGCATTACGAGCAGTACTTC.

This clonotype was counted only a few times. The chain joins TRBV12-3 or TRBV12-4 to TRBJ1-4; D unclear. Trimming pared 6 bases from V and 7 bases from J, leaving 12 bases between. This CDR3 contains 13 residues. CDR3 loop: CASSEQYPEKLFF. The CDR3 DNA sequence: TGTGCCAGCAGCGAGCAGTACCCTGAAAAACTGTTTTTT.

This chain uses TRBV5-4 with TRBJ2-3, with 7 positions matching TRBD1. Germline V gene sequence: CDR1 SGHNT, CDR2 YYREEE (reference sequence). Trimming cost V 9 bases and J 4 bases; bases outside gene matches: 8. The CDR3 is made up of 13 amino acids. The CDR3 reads CATTTGFADTQYF. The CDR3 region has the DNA TGTGCCACTACGACAGGGTTCGCAGATACGCAGTATTTT.

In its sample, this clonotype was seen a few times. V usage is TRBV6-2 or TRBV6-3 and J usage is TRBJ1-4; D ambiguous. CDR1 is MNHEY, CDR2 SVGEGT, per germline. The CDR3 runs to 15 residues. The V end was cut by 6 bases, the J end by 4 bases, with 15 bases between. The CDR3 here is CASSEGDTDNEKLFF. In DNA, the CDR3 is TGTGCCAGCAGCGAAGGAGACACCGATAATGAAAAACTGTTTTTT.